The 24 T cell receptor beta chains given below trace back to one sample, sequenced in a study of blood T cell repertoires in COVID-19 (dated by TCRdb to about 2020). Libraries were made using the immunoSEQ multiplex PCR assay. Here the immuneACCESS table is served through TCRdb, limited to in-frame sequences with V and J called. Missing clones are a known gap in these copies; in checked studies unresolved V genes cover under half, and the rest lacks a known reason. The sample contains roughly 250,000 clones, about 91% of them found a single time. 1.2% of the sample comes from the top ten. The specimen sequenced was PBMCs or T cells enriched from blood (not recorded which). These receptors were taken from a human donor in a cohort exposed to, infected with or recovered from COVID-19 (not recorded which). The donor label of this sample is uncertain.

V gene TRBV11-2 combines with J gene TRBJ2-7; TRBD1 matches 9 bases. V lost 5 bases to trimming and J lost 6 bases; unmatched junction nucleotides: 11. Looked up from germline, CDR1 is SGHAT and CDR2 is FQNNGV. CDR3 length: 15 residues. The DNA for the CDR3 is TGTGCCAGCAGCCCCTCCCCGGGACAGGGCTCCGAGCAGTACTTC. Translation: CASSPSPGQGSEQYF.

The chain has TRBV13 and TRBJ2-5; TRBD2 is a possible D gene (6 bases). From germline, CDR1 is PRHDT and CDR2 FYEKMQ (reference sequence). V was pared by 5 bases and J by 4 bases, with 11 bases between. The CDR3 runs 13 residues. This CDR3 is CASSQAGRETQYF. DNA for the CDR3: TGTGCCAGCAGCCAAGCCGGGAGAGAGACCCAGTACTTC.

In its sample, this clone was seen a few times. The chain employs TRBV19 and TRBJ2-7; 7 bases fit TRBD1. The CDR3 sequence is 14 residues long. In germline, CDR1 is LNHDA, CDR2 SQIVND (reference sequence). V lost 3 bases to trimming and J lost 3 bases; unmatched junction nucleotides: 5. The CDR3 DNA is TGTGCCAGTAGTATCGGGACAGTGATCTACGAGCAGTACTTC. This encodes CASSIGTVIYEQYF. Complete variable domain (other parts from reference TRBV19 and TRBJ2-7): DGGITQSPKYLFRKEGQNVTLSCEQNLNHDAMYWYRQDPGQGLRLIYYSQIVNDFQKGDIAEGYSVSREKKESFPLTVTSAQKNPTAFYLCASSIGTVIYEQYFGPGTRLTVT.

The chain links TRBV7-3 to TRBJ2-1; no definite D call. Germline V gives CDR1 SGHTA, CDR2 FQGTGA. The CDR3 covers 15 residues. The V end lost 2 bases, the J end lost 2 bases, and 10 bases lay between the germline ends. The CDR3 sequence is CASSLEASPYNEQFF. CDR3 sequence (DNA): TGTGCCAGCAGCTTAGAGGCTTCCCCCTACAATGAGCAGTTCTTC.

The chain links TRBV2 to TRBJ1-2, with 9 bases fitting TRBD1. The CDR3 covers 16 residues. V lost 7 bases, J lost 8 bases, and 17 bases stayed unmatched. The germline V gene has CDR1 SNHLY and CDR2 FYNNEI. DNA for the CDR3: TGTGCCAGCACCAGATTCCTCACAGGGGGCGCGGGGGGCTACACCTTC. It translates to CASTRFLTGGAGGYTF.

The rearrangement uses TRBV29-1 and TRBJ1-1; no reliable D call. The V end was cut by 3 bases, the J end by 1 base, with 6 bases between. Germline V gene data show CDR1 as SQVTM and CDR2 as ANQGSEA. The CDR3 length is 12 residues. Here the CDR3 DNA reads TGCAGCGTTGACGCCAGGAACACTGAAGCTTTCTTT. It yields the protein CSVDARNTEAFF.

The gene calls are TRBV18 and TRBJ1-1; 8 positions agree with TRBD1. V was pared by 6 bases and J by 6 bases, with 12 bases of the junction left unmatched. The CDR3 runs to 15 residues. Germline CDR1 is KGHSH and CDR2 is LQKENI. CDR3 residues: CASSQAGGGWAEAFF. CDR3 sequence (DNA): TGTGCCAGCTCCCAAGCAGGGGGCGGGTGGGCTGAAGCTTTCTTT.

The chain is built from TRBV18 and TRBJ2-3, with D possibly matching TRBD1 (7 bases). CDR1 is KGHSH, CDR2 LQKENI, per germline. V lost 3 bases and J lost 2, with 18 bases in between. The CDR3 runs to 17 residues. The CDR3 is CASSPYIPGGPTDTQYF. CDR3 DNA: TGTGCCAGCTCACCGTACATTCCAGGGGGGCCCACAGATACGCAGTATTTT.

This chain links TRBV9 with TRBJ2-1; TRBD2 agrees at 8 bases. From germline, CDR1 is SGDLS and CDR2 YYNGEE. J lost 7 bases, V lost 0 bases, and 15 bases had no gene match. The CDR3 runs 18 residues. The CDR3 spells CASSVEGIPGGPGNEQFF. Written as DNA, the CDR3 is TGTGCCAGCAGCGTAGAGGGGATACCGGGGGGGCCAGGGAATGAGCAGTTCTTC.

V gene TRBV30 combines with J gene TRBJ2-1; a weak D match, TRBD1 (6 bases). The germline V gene has CDR1 GTSNPN and CDR2 SVGIG (reference sequence). The CDR3 contains 13 residues. V lost 1 base to trimming and J lost 4 bases, with 8 bases between them. The CDR3 DNA follows: TGTGCCTGGAGTGGGACAGCGTACAATGAGCAGTTCTTC. Encoded protein: CAWSGTAYNEQFF.

CDR3 protein: CASSALDRGAAGELFF. The CDR3 DNA follows: TGTGCCAGCAGCGCCCTTGACAGGGGGGCGGCCGGGGAGCTGTTTTTT. The chain combines TRBV9 with TRBJ2-2; TRBD1 matches at 9 bases. The V gene's germline CDR1 is SGDLS and CDR2 YYNGEE. With 3 bases clipped from V and 6 bases from J, the junction kept 9 bases outside the gene matches. The CDR3 contains 16 residues.

The chain uses TRBV15 and TRBJ1-4; maybe TRBD1 (6 bases). Deletions cut 1 base from V and 1 base from J, with 19 bases between. CDR3 length: 19 amino acids. From germline, CDR1 is LNHNV and CDR2 YYDKDF (reference sequence). The CDR3 loop reads CATSRVRQGRLLTNEKLFF. For the CDR3, the DNA is TGTGCCACCAGCAGAGTGAGGCAGGGGCGTTTATTAACTAATGAAAAACTGTTTTTT.

This chain connects TRBV5-5 to TRBJ1-2; no clear D. V was cut by 0 bases and J by 4 bases, with 13 bases left in between. The CDR3 has 15 amino acids. In germline, CDR1 is SGHKS, CDR2 YYEKEE (reference sequence). The CDR3 region has the DNA TGTGCCAGCAGCTTGGCCCAACTAGGCTCCTATGGCTACACCTTC. Amino acids: CASSLAQLGSYGYTF.

The CDR3 loop reads CATSDPGLAGDTQYF. CDR3 sequence (DNA): TGTGCCACCAGTGACCCGGGACTAGCGGGAGATACGCAGTATTTT. V gene TRBV24-1 combines with J gene TRBJ2-3; 12 positions match TRBD2. The V and J ends lost 4 bases and 5 bases, in that order; junction bases with no gene match: 3. The CDR3 runs to 15 residues. Germline V lookup: CDR1 KGHDR, CDR2 SFDVKD.

The CDR3 sequence is CASSPRGGQGTDTQYF. Written as DNA, the CDR3 is TGTGCCAGCAGCCCCCGGGGGGGCCAGGGCACAGATACGCAGTATTTT. The chain has TRBV3-1 (or the pseudogene TRBV3-2) and TRBJ2-3; 8 nucleotides line up with TRBD2. Unmatched junction bases numbered 7, after V lost 4 bases and J lost 1 base. CDR3 length: 16 residues. CDR1 is LGHDT and CDR2 is YNNKEL in the germline V gene (reference sequence).

The chain combines TRBV19 with TRBJ2-6; 8 bases are a match to TRBD1. V shed 4 bases and J 1 base; nucleotides not matched to a gene: 12. CDR3 length: 19 amino acids. The germline gives CDR1 LNHDA, CDR2 SQIVND (reference sequence). Written as DNA, the CDR3 is TGTGCCAGTAGTACCTCGGACAGGGCTTCACTTTCTGGGGCCAACGTCCTGACTTTC. Translated: CASSTSDRASLSGANVLTF.

The rearrangement uses TRBV13 and TRBJ1-2, with TRBD1 matching 8 bases. Germline loops: CDR1 PRHDT, CDR2 FYEKMQ (reference sequence). J lost 9 bases, V lost 0 bases, and 6 bases had no gene match. CDR3 length: 14 residues. This chain's CDR3 is CASSLGMDRASYTF. CDR3 sequence (DNA): TGTGCCAGCAGCTTAGGCATGGACAGGGCGAGCTACACCTTC.

The V call is TRBV5-1, the J call TRBJ2-1; TRBD2 matches at 11 bases. The CDR3 sequence is 15 residues long. Per germline, CDR1 SGHRS and CDR2 YFSETQ. The J segment lost 4 bases and the V segment lost 4 bases, leaving 4 bases of the junction unmatched. The CDR3 spells CASSVTSGDYNEQFF. The CDR3 nucleotides are TGCGCCAGCAGCGTGACTAGCGGGGATTACAATGAGCAGTTCTTC. Looking up the rest from reference TRBV5-1 and TRBJ2-1 gives the full variable domain: KAGVTQTPRYLIKTRGQQVTLSCSPISGHRSVSWYQQTPGQGLQFLFEYFSETQRNKGNFPGRFSGRQFSNSRSEMNVSTLELGDSALYLCASSVTSGDYNEQFFGPGTRLTVL.

CDR3 loop: CASHGRTDNEQFF. CDR3 sequence (DNA): TGTGCCAGCCATGGGAGGACCGACAATGAGCAGTTCTTC. The chain couples TRBV12-3 or TRBV12-4 to TRBJ2-1; TRBD2 might be the D (6 bases). The CDR3 covers 13 residues. V lost 8 bases, J lost 5 bases, and 13 bases lay in between.

The chain couples TRBV12-3 or TRBV12-4 to TRBJ1-1; weak D call: TRBD1 (6 bases). V was trimmed by 7 bases and J by 4 bases, leaving 13 bases between them. The CDR3 length is 13 residues. The CDR3 spells CASITGQFTEAFF. CDR3 coding DNA: TGTGCCAGCATTACCGGACAGTTCACTGAAGCTTTCTTT.

This chain links TRBV19 with TRBJ2-2, with 11 bases identical to TRBD1. With V trimmed by 4 bases and J by 5 bases, 9 bases remained unmatched. CDR1 is LNHDA, CDR2 SQIVND, per germline (reference sequence). The CDR3 consists of 17 residues. The CDR3: CASSSQPGQGGTGELFF. DNA for the CDR3: TGTGCCAGTAGTAGCCAGCCGGGACAGGGGGGAACCGGGGAGCTGTTTTTT.

The gene calls are TRBV6-5 and TRBJ1-2; D remains ambiguous. This CDR3 region has 13 residues. The germline gives CDR1 MNHEY, CDR2 SVGAGI. Trimming stripped 2 bases from V and 8 bases from J, with 12 bases between. In DNA, the CDR3 is TGTGCCAGCAGTTACAGGAGAGCTAGAGGCTACACCTTC. Translating gives CASSYRRARGYTF.

The chain joins TRBV7-9 to TRBJ2-5; the match to TRBD2 covers 7 bases. CDR1 is SEHNR, CDR2 FQNEAQ, per germline (reference sequence). The V and J ends lost 1 base and 8 bases, in that order; junction bases with no gene match: 7. The CDR3 sequence is 14 residues long. The CDR3 protein is CASSLVSAGETQYF. The CDR3 nucleotides are TGTGCCAGCAGCTTAGTCTCTGCGGGGGAAACCCAGTACTTC. The full variable domain, completed using reference TRBV7-9 and TRBJ2-5, is DTGVSQNPRHKITKRGQNVTFRCDPISEHNRLYWYRQTLGQGPEFLTYFQNEAQLEKSRLLSDRFSAERPKGSFSTLEIQRTEQGDSAMYLCASSLVSAGETQYFGPGTRLLVL.

V and J are TRBV20-1 and TRBJ1-1, with D possibly being TRBD1 (6 bases). The germline CDR1 and CDR2 sequences are DFQATT and SNEGSKA (reference sequence). The germline V and J ends were trimmed by 0 bases and 9 bases, with 8 bases remaining between them. CDR3 length: 11 residues. The CDR3: CSAREQGKAFF. DNA of the CDR3: TGCAGTGCTAGAGAACAGGGAAAAGCTTTCTTT.